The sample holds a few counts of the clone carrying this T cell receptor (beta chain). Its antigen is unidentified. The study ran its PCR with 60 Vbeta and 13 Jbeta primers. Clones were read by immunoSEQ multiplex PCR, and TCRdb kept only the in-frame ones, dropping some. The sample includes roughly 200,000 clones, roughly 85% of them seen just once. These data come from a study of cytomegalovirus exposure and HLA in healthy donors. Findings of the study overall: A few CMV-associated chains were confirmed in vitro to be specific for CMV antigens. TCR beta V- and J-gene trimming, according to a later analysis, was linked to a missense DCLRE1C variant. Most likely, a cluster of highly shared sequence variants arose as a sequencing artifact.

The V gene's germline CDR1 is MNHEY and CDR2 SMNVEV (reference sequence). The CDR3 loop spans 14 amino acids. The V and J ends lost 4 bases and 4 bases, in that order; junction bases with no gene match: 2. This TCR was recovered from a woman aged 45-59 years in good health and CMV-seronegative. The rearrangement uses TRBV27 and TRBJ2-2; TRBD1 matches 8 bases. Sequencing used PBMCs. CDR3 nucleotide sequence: TGTGCCAGCAGTTATACAGGGGGCACCGGGGAGCTGTTTTTT. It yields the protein CASSYTGGTGELFF.